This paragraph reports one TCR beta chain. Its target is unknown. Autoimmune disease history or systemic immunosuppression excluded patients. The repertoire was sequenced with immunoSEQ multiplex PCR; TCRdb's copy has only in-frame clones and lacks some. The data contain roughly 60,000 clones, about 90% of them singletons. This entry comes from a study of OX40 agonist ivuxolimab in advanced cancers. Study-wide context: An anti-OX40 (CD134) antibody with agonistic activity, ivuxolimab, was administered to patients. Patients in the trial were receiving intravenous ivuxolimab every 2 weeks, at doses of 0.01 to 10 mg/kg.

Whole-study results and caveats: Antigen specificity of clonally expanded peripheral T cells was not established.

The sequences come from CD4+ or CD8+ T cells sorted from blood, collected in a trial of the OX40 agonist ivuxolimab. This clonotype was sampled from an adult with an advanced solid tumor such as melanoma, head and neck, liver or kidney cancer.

CDR3 protein: CASSPTAYTEAFF. The CDR3, as DNA: TGTGCCAGTAGTCCGACAGCCTACACTGAAGCTTTCTTT. The V gene is TRBV19, the J gene TRBJ1-1, with TRBD1 as a possible D gene (5 bases). V was shortened by 5 bases and J by 3 bases, with 10 bases between the two germline ends. From germline, CDR1 is LNHDA and CDR2 SQIVND (reference sequence). This CDR3 is 13 amino acids long.